The T cell receptor beta chain described here comes from a study of CD4 T cells in relation to SARS-CoV-2 and coronaviruses. About the research overall: Convalescent patients were fewer than ten males and 4 females; two were Hispanic.

Only one count was recorded for this clone. No antigen is known for it. Sorted naive or memory CD4+ cells met CEF peptides for approximately nine days. Sequenced by immunoSEQ multiplex PCR; TCRdb stores in-frame clones only, minus some. The table has about 43,000 clones, about four fifths seen once; the top ten hold under 1.5%. The trim removed 6 bases at V and 6 bases at J, leaving 7 bases unmatched. The CDR3 length is 14 residues. Per germline, CDR1 SGHNT and CDR2 YENEEA. The sample was naive CD4+ T cells from PBMCs, cultured in vitro. Documented subset: naive CD4+ T cells isolated by negative enrichment. The sequence derives from an adult with COVID-19. V usage is TRBV11-3 and J usage is TRBJ2-7; 11 nucleotides agree with TRBD2. The CDR3 sequence: CASSLSGRAAEQYF. The CDR3 coding sequence is TGTGCCAGCAGTCTTAGCGGGAGGGCCGCCGAGCAGTACTTC.